The following is a T cell receptor beta chain sequence with its context. Antigen unknown. These data come from a study of T cell responses to AZD1222 COVID-19 vaccine. Study-wide results and caveats: Two AZD1222 administrations were followed by greater Spike-specific TCR breadth and depth. Just a handful of people given AZD1222 tested seropositive at baseline.

This table comes from immunoSEQ multiplex PCR, and its TCRdb copy is limited to in-frame clones, with some not included. The sample consists of about 140,000 clones, 89% of them appearing once. Germline CDR1 is GTSNPN and CDR2 is SVGIG (reference sequence). Germline trimming cut 0 bases from V and 6 bases from J; bases unmatched to any gene: 7. The CDR3 runs 17 residues. This sample comprised peripheral blood, obtained on day 0 of AZD1222 vaccination. This receptor was taken from an adult in good health. The J gene is TRBJ2-2, the V gene TRBV30; 13 nucleotides agree with TRBD2. CDR3 sequence (DNA): TGTGCCTGGAGTGTAAGCAGGACTAGCGGGAGATCCGGGGAGCTGTTTTTT. Amino acid sequence: CAWSVSRTSGRSGELFF.